Listed here is a single T cell receptor (beta chain). This sample was included in a study of technical replicates of blood from a handful of donors. With 3 bases removed from V and 0 bases from J, the gap between germline ends came to 8 bases. Per the germline V gene, CDR1 is SGHAT and CDR2 is FQNNGV. The CDR3 is 14 residues long. Clones were sequenced by immunoSEQ multiplex PCR, and TCRdb holds only the in-frame ones, with some missing. The sample contains 13,000 or so clones, about 95% of which appear only once. Sequencing input: PBMCs. This sequence joins TRBV11-2 and TRBJ2-5; no reliable D call. The sequence was obtained from a human donor in good health. The CDR3 coding sequence is TGTGCCAGCAGCTTGGTCCGGTACCAAGAGACCCAGTACTTC. This gives the protein CASSLVRYQETQYF.